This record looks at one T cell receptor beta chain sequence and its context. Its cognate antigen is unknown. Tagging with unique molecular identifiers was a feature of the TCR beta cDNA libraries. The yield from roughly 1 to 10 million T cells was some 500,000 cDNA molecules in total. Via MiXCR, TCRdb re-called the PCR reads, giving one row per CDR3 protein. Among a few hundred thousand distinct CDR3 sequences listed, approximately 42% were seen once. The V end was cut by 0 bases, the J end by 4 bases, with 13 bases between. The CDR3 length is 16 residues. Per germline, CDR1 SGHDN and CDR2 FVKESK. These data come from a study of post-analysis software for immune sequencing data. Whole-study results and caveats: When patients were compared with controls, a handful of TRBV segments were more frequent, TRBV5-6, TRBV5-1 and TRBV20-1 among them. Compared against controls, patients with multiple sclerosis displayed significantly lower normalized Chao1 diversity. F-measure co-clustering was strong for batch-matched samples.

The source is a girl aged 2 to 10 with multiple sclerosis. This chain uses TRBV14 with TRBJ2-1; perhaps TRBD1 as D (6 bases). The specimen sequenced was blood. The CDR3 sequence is CASSQDWVGGYNEQFF. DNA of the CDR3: TGTGCCAGCAGCCAAGATTGGGTAGGGGGATACAATGAGCAGTTCTTC.